The clone carrying this T cell receptor (beta chain) was seen a handful of times. The sample originates from a study of blood T cells in healthy people across ages. Next came a second PCR, run for roughly 6 to 11 cycles, which used a sample-barcoded 5' primer along with a J-beta primer mix. Unique molecular identifiers of 12 random nucleotides labeled each cDNA. Every sample returned 2.5 million or more CDR3-containing paired-end reads. TCRdb analysed the 5' RACE reads with MiXCR anew, one entry per CDR3 protein. The data contain 1,800,000 or so distinct CDR3 sequences, around 40% of them singletons. Isolated PBMCs totaled at least 6 million in each sample. The CDR3 sequence is 18 residues long. Unmatched junction bases numbered 16, after V lost 2 bases and J lost 3 bases. The germline CDR1 and CDR2 sequences are LGHNA and YNFKEQ.

This TCR was recovered from a human donor in good health. V gene TRBV4-2 combines with J gene TRBJ2-7; 7 nucleotides match TRBD1. The sequenced sample was blood. CDR3 nucleotides: TGTGCCAGCAGCCAATTCGGGTTGGGGACAGAAGAAAACTACGAGCAGTACTTC. Its protein product is CASSQFGLGTEENYEQYF.